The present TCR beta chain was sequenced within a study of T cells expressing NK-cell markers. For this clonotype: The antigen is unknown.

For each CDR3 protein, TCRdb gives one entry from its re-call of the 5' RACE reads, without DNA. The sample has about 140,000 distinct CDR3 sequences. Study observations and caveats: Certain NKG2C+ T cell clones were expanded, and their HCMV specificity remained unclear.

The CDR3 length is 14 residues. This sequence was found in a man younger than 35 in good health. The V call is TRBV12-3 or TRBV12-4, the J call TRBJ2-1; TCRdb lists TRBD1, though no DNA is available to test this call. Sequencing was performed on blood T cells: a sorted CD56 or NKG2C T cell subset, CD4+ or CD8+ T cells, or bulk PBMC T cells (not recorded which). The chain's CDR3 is CASSTLGQDNEQFF.